This TCR beta chain was captured by sequencing in a study of CD8 T cells in ankylosing spondylitis. Regarding the study as a whole: Earlier work had already found some motif variants in reactive arthritis synovial fluid and blood. Seemingly characteristic of ankylosing spondylitis blood was a TCR beta motif consisting of eight highly homologous variants. As reported, disease-linked clones showed significant enrichment in matched ankylosing spondylitis synovial fluid. Disease-linked clones bore a CD8+ phenotype and were relatively rare in peripheral blood.

A quantitative 5'-RACE method, one with molecular barcodes, was used to make TCR beta libraries. TCRdb called the 5' RACE reads again in MiXCR, with one record for every CDR3 protein. The sample shows some 800,000 distinct CDR3 sequences, about an eighth of them seen only once. CDR3 size: 15 residues. Germline V gives CDR1 SGHVS, CDR2 FQNEAQ. V was cut by 1 base and J by 2 bases, with 11 bases left in between. This clonotype was recorded a few times. Its antigen is unidentified. The genes are TRBV7-8 and TRBJ2-5; D remains ambiguous. The sequence was obtained from a male donor with ankylosing spondylitis. Sequences were obtained from blood, either unsorted or a sorted T cell fraction (not recorded which). The CDR3 DNA follows: TGTGCCAGCAGCTTAGTGTTTCATACACAAGAGACCCAGTACTTC. It is translated as CASSLVFHTQETQYF.